Below, 16 T cell receptor beta chains from the same sample are listed, as sequenced in a study of identifying expanded T cells in peripheral blood. Assay used: immunoSEQ multiplex PCR; TCRdb lists only in-frame clones, some missing. Of 100,000 to 110,000 clones detected, about 90% appear once; the ten largest clones hold just over 5.5%. The specimen sequenced was blood. These receptors were collected from a person aged 18-70 years in good health.

This clone has only a few counts. The CDR3: CASSPGDRPGYTF. The CDR3 DNA reads TGCGCCAGCAGCCCGGGGGACCGGCCCGGCTACACCTTC. The V call is TRBV5-1, the J call TRBJ1-2, with a tentative D call TRBD1 (5 bases). V lost 4 bases and J 8 bases, leaving 15 bases between the germline ends. The CDR3 consists of 13 residues. Per the germline V gene, CDR1 is SGHRS and CDR2 is YFSETQ.

The J gene is TRBJ2-7, the V gene TRBV7-7; tentatively, D is TRBD1 (6 bases). Germline V lookup: CDR1 SSHAT, CDR2 FNYEAQ (reference sequence). There are 14 residues in the CDR3. Between the trimmed V and J ends, which lost 1 base and 4 bases, there was a span of 11 bases. The CDR3: CASSLGQGLYEQYF. The CDR3 region has the DNA TGTGCCAGCAGCTTAGGGCAGGGGTTATACGAGCAGTACTTC.

V and J are TRBV25-1 and TRBJ1-1, with D tentatively TRBD1 (6 bases). V was clipped by 2 bases and J by 6 bases, with 16 bases between them. The CDR3 contains 15 residues. The germline V gene has CDR1 MGHDK and CDR2 SYGVNS. The DNA for the CDR3 is TGTGCCAGCAGTGAAGATAGGACAGTAGATTCTGAAGCTTTCTTT. Translating it yields CASSEDRTVDSEAFF.

The chain joins TRBV6-1 to TRBJ1-5, with 8 bases aligning to TRBD1. Germline V gene sequence: CDR1 MNHNS, CDR2 SASEGT. V was clipped by 1 base and J by 5 bases; unmatched bases: 4. The CDR3 length is 15 residues. The DNA for the CDR3 is TGTGCCAGCAGTGAAGGGACAGGGTGGGATCAGCCCCAGCATTTT. Translating it yields CASSEGTGWDQPQHF.

For this clone: Compared with germline, one end of the junction differs, possibly owing to a read error. This chain joins TRBV13 and TRBJ2-7, with a possible D match to TRBD2 (7 bases). The CDR3 consists of 19 residues. Germline assignment: CDR1 PRHDT and CDR2 FYEKMQ (reference sequence). CDR3 loop: CASSSLTGGSGTTTYGQYF. The CDR3 DNA reads as TGTGCCAGCAGCTCACTGACAGGAGGAAGCGGGACGACGACCTACGGGCAGTACTTC.

V usage is TRBV9 and J usage is TRBJ1-1; D is possibly TRBD1 (5 bases). CDR3 length equals 15 residues. With 4 bases removed from V and 2 bases from J, the gap between germline ends came to 15 bases. Germline V gene sequence: CDR1 SGDLS, CDR2 YYNGEE. CDR3 loop: CASSLTGTVNTEAFF. The DNA of the CDR3 is TGTGCCAGCAGCCTTACCGGGACCGTAAACACTGAAGCTTTCTTT. The variable domain in full, completed from reference TRBV9 and TRBJ1-1, reads DSGVTQTPKHLITATGQRVTLRCSPRSGDLSVYWYQQSLDQGLQFLIQYYNGEERAKGNILERFSAQQFPDLHSELNLSSLELGDSALYFCASSLTGTVNTEAFFGQGTRLTVV.

This chain connects TRBV4-1 to TRBJ1-1; TRBD1 agrees at 9 bases. Germline CDR1 is MGHRA and CDR2 is YSYEKL. There are 16 residues in the CDR3. J was trimmed by 0 bases and V by 3 bases; bases with no gene match: 5. The CDR3 spells CASSQTGTGLNTEAFF. As DNA, the CDR3 is TGCGCCAGCAGCCAGACCGGGACAGGGTTGAACACTGAAGCTTTCTTT.

The chain combines TRBV5-1 with TRBJ1-2; the match to TRBD1 covers 8 bases. The CDR3 has 13 amino acids. CDR1 and CDR2 (germline): SGHRS, YFSETQ. V was pared by 4 bases and J by 11 bases, with 10 bases of the junction left unmatched. Here the CDR3 reads CASSVDRGTGYTF. The CDR3 nucleotides are TGCGCCAGCAGCGTTGACAGGGGAACAGGGTACACCTTC.

This rearrangement joins TRBV19 to TRBJ1-2; 9 nucleotides line up with TRBD1. The CDR3 has 14 residues. V was pared by 5 bases and J by 8 bases, with 9 bases of the junction left unmatched. The V gene's germline CDR1 is LNHDA and CDR2 SQIVND (reference sequence). The DNA of the CDR3 is TGTGCCAGTAGTCTGGGACAGGGCATGGGAGGCTACACCTTC. This gives the protein CASSLGQGMGGYTF.

The V and J genes are TRBV2 and TRBJ1-4; the D is unclear. Germline V gene lookup returns CDR1 SNHLY and CDR2 FYNNEI. Trimming stripped 3 bases from V and 9 bases from J, with 17 bases between. The CDR3 is 15 amino acids. CDR3 bases: TGTGCCAGCAGTGATGAACAGACTTTGACCCAAAAACTGTTTTTT. Its translation: CASSDEQTLTQKLFF.

This clone was detected a few times. V is TRBV29-1 and J is TRBJ2-1, with a possible D match to TRBD2 (6 bases). Germline assignment: CDR1 SQVTM and CDR2 ANQGSEA. Trimming took 3 bases from V and 5 from J, leaving 11 bases between them. The CDR3 has 13 amino acids. As DNA, the CDR3 is TGCAGCGTTGACACGGGACTTCACAATGAGCAGTTCTTC. Encoded protein: CSVDTGLHNEQFF.

The chain links TRBV6-1 to TRBJ2-5; D remains ambiguous. CDR1 MNHNS and CDR2 SASEGT come from the germline V gene. V was cut by 4 bases and J by 2 bases, with 20 bases left in between. The CDR3 loop spans 17 amino acids. The CDR3 nucleotides are TGTGCCAGCAGTGGGACCACGCTTGTTGCTTTACAAGAGACCCAGTACTTC. Amino acids: CASSGTTLVALQETQYF.

This clone was observed a handful of times. This CDR3 reads CASSDQQGSEAFF. The CDR3 DNA is TGTGCCAGCAGTGACCAACAGGGTTCTGAAGCTTTCTTT. This chain links TRBV6-1 with TRBJ1-1, with a possible D match to TRBD1 (6 bases). Germline loops: CDR1 MNHNS, CDR2 SASEGT. V dropped 3 bases and J dropped 6 bases, with 11 bases sitting between them. This CDR3 comprises 13 residues.

V and J are TRBV6-5 and TRBJ1-2; TRBD1 matches 7 bases. CDR1 and CDR2 (germline): MNHEY, SVGAGI. This CDR3 spans 15 amino acids. The V and J ends lost 5 bases and 4 bases, in that order; junction bases with no gene match: 10. CDR3 nucleotide sequence: TGTGCCAGCAGTCCTAGGGGGCTCTGGGGCTATGGCTACACCTTC. This translates into CASSPRGLWGYGYTF.

The V and J genes are TRBV7-2 and TRBJ2-1, with 8 bases lining up with TRBD1. CDR1 SGHTA and CDR2 FQGNSA come from the germline V gene. The CDR3 loop spans 15 amino acids. After removal of 4 bases from V and 10 bases from J, the junction contained 12 bases not matched to a gene. The CDR3 DNA follows: TGTGCCAGCAGCTCCCAGCCAGGGGGCATTGGGGAGCAGTTCTTC. Residues: CASSSQPGGIGEQFF.

The chain carries TRBV18 and TRBJ2-2; a possible D gene is TRBD1 (5 bases). Per the germline V gene, CDR1 is KGHSH and CDR2 is LQKENI. V lost 6 bases to trimming and J lost 1 base, with 15 bases between them. CDR3 length: 16 amino acids. The DNA of the CDR3 is TGTGCCAGCTCCTCACAGTCCCAGGGGAACACCGGGGAGCTGTTTTTT. It specifies CASSSQSQGNTGELFF.